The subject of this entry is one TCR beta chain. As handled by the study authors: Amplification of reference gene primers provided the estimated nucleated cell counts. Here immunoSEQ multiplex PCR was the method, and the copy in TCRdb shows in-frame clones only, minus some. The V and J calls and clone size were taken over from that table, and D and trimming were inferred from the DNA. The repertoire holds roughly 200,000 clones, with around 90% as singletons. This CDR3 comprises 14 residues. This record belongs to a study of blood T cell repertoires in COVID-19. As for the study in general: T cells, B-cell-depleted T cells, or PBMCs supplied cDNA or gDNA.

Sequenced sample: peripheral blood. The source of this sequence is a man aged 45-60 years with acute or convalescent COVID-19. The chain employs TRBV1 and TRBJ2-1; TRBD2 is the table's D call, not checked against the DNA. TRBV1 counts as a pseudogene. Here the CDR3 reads CTSLRGRGNNEQFF. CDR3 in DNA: TGCACCAGCCTTAGGGGGAGGGGAAACAATGAGCAGTTCTTC.